Ten or more counts support the clone carrying this T cell receptor (beta chain). The antigen remains unidentified. 5'RACE with constant-segment primers built TCRalpha and TCRbeta cDNA libraries with UMIs. A single record per CDR3 protein comes from TCRdb applying MiXCR to the 5' RACE reads. The sample lists 200,000 to 250,000 distinct CDR3 sequences, approximately 16% occurring once. The record originates from a study of T-cell memory formation after mild COVID-19. Across the whole study: Each donor largely had its own TCR clusters. The study's findings and limits: In pre-infection memory, a portion of responding clones appeared, which suggested that cross-reactive memory joined.

This TCR derives from a man younger than 35 who had mild COVID-19 (a few samples of this study predate the infection). Cell type and time point are not known. The source material was PBMCs or a T cell subset sorted from them (not recorded which).

The CDR3 sequence is CASSYSDRGNQPQHF. In DNA, the CDR3 is TGTGCCAGCAGTTACTCGGACAGGGGCAATCAGCCCCAGCATTTT. The chain uses TRBV6-6 and TRBJ1-5; 8 bases are a match to TRBD1. V shed 0 bases and J 2 bases; nucleotides not matched to a gene: 0. Per the germline V gene, CDR1 is MNHNY and CDR2 is SVGAGI (reference sequence). CDR3 length equals 15 residues.